This TCR beta chain was sequenced for a study of blood T cell repertoires in COVID-19. Per the authors' pipeline: Quantification of nucleated cells was approximated via reference gene primer amplification. Sequencing was performed with immunoSEQ multiplex PCR; in TCRdb, only in-frame clones are kept and a portion is missing. Clone size and V and J calls were adopted from that table, with D and trimming inferred from the DNA. The table shows about 440,000 clones, with approximately 90% occurring only once. Germline V gene sequence: CDR1 MDHEN, CDR2 SYDVKM. The CDR3 contains 15 residues. The J segment lost 7 bases and the V segment lost 5 bases, leaving 7 bases of the junction unmatched.

The receptor's source is a woman aged 25 to 39 with acute or convalescent COVID-19. The material sequenced was peripheral blood. The V call is TRBV28, the J call TRBJ2-7; 14 bases align to TRBD2. CDR3 sequence (DNA): TGTGCCAGCAGTGTAAGACTAGCGGGGGGGCAGGAGCAGTACTTC. This gives the protein CASSVRLAGGQEQYF.